Reported below is one T cell receptor (beta chain). The time point was: pre-sensitization, week 0. Documented treatment: therapeutic diphenylcyclopropenone sensitization with weekly scalp DPC. These data come from a study of human T cells and chemical hapten exposure. TCRdb recomputed calls from the RACE reads with MiXCR, one row per CDR3 protein. Among about 120,000 distinct CDR3 sequences listed, about 14% were seen once. CDR1 is SGDLS, CDR2 YYNGEE, per germline. The V segment lost 0 bases and the J segment 2 bases; nucleotides outside the gene matches: 6. The CDR3 runs to 16 residues. Sample: whole blood, taken in connection with sensitization to the hapten diphenylcyclopropenone (DPC). This chain uses TRBV9 with TRBJ2-3, with 7 nucleotides matching TRBD1. The receptor's source is a woman aged 18-29 years with alopecia areata. Some clones in this sample may be carry-over from other donors' samples. The CDR3 DNA is TGTGCCAGCAGCGTAGGAGGGGGCCTCTCCACAGATACGCAGTATTTT. The encoded protein is CASSVGGGLSTDTQYF.